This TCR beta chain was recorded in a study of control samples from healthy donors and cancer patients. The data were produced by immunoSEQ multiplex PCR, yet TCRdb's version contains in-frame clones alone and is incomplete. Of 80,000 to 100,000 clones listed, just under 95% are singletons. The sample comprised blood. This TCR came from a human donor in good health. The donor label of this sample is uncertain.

The CDR3 sequence is CASSEGPLSLTSTDTQYF. In DNA, the CDR3 is TGTGCCAGCAGCGAGGGCCCACTATCCTTAACTAGCACAGATACGCAGTATTTT. The chain is built from TRBV5-5 and TRBJ2-3; D is perhaps TRBD2 (5 bases). V lost 4 bases to trimming and J lost 0 bases, with 21 bases between them. Germline assignment: CDR1 SGHKS and CDR2 YYEKEE (reference sequence). This CDR3 region has 18 residues.